This T cell receptor (beta chain) was retrieved from a study of T cells in narcolepsy. About this clone itself: Its matching antigen is unknown.

This CDR3 is 10 amino acids long. Trimming took off 6 bases at V and 7 bases at J, with 7 bases between the two ends. Per the germline V gene, CDR1 is SEHNR and CDR2 is FQNEAQ (reference sequence). Points from the study as a whole: Blood of same and different patients, but not healthy controls, reportedly held recurring autoreactive clonotypes. Comparing one patient's CSF and blood CD4+ clonotypes highlighted HCRT- and TRIB2-specific autoreactive clonotypes.

Clones were sequenced by immunoSEQ multiplex PCR, and TCRdb holds only the in-frame ones, with some missing. Seen here are approximately 31,000 clones, roughly 78% observed once, and the top ten hold about 1.2%. Input material: CD45RA- memory CD4+ T cells from PBMCs. The rearrangement uses TRBV7-9 and TRBJ2-7; D is undetermined. This TCR was recovered from a human donor with narcolepsy. CDR3 residues: CASSGLEQYF. Written as DNA, the CDR3 is TGTGCCAGCAGTGGGTTGGAGCAGTACTTC.